This T cell receptor beta chain was recovered during a study of shared clonotypes between healthy human individuals. Study at large: There were three CD4 naive, three CD4 memory, two CD8 naive and one CD8 memory plates per donor.

V was shortened by 5 bases and J by 5 bases, with 12 bases between the two germline ends. The CDR3 runs to 14 residues. Germline lookup yields CDR1 SGHTA and CDR2 FQGTGA. The study's findings and limits: Rarefaction revealed incomplete sorted-subset sequencing despite large depth.

Deep-level assay runs were performed. Sequencing was performed with immunoSEQ multiplex PCR; in TCRdb, only in-frame clones are kept and a portion is missing. This table holds some 690,000 clones, roughly 87% found once. To note about this clone: The target antigen is unknown.

The donor population consisted of healthy HIV-negative adults with no recent acute infections or vaccinations. Sequenced: memory CD8+ T cells from PBMCs. Documented subset: CD45RO+ cells pooled with CCR7-negative TemRA cells. The rearrangement links TRBV7-3 to TRBJ2-2; D is perhaps TRBD2 (6 bases). The source of this sequence is a man younger than 35 in good health. Some clones in this sample may be carry-over from other donors' samples. CDR3 protein: CASSLGLKTGELFF. The CDR3 DNA is TGTGCCAGCAGCCTGGGACTGAAGACCGGGGAGCTGTTTTTT.